This T cell receptor beta chain was identified in a study of blood T cell repertoires in COVID-19 (dated by TCRdb to about 2020). Study-level background: Samples covering the acute and convalescent phases of COVID-19 were provided by collaborators in the United States, Italy and Spain. HLA class I and class II types, where available, came from metadata supplied by the sample provider rather than from assay-based typing. The samples were drawn from the first 160 participants of the ongoing ImmuneRACE study and from roughly 1,300 subjects provided by 6 global collaborators. The material from the prospective study consisted of cDNA or gDNA derived from T cells, B-cell-depleted T cells, or PBMCs. A freely available public database, intended as a resource for researchers studying the immune response to SARS-CoV-2, is where the repertoires were released. A de-identified subject ID, COVID-19 status, age in years and sex were almost always included in the sample metadata. Subjects who had been exposed to COVID-19, were actively infected with it, or had recovered from it provided the deeply sampled blood TCRbeta repertoires that made up the dataset. Study-wide conclusions, independent of this receptor: Clinical and demographic metadata were provided uncurated, with the amount varying by source and participant.

Collaborating institutions collected whole blood in K2EDTA tubes following their own protocols. For TCRbeta analysis, collaborators shipped samples as frozen whole blood, isolated PBMCs, or DNA extracted from either of those sample types. As regards this clone: Its antigen has not been determined. Per-base quality was not reported, and no clone a single base away is much larger than it.

The immunoSEQ Assay, a bias-controlled multiplex PCR, was used to amplify TCRbeta CDR3 regions from genomic DNA. The paper's data handling went like this. The number of nucleated cells in each sample was estimated by amplification of reference gene primers within the assay. To quantify the absolute abundance of each unique TCRbeta CDR3 rearrangement, sequence reads were collapsed and filtered. For each sample, productive Simpson clonality was calculated as the square root of Simpson's diversity index across productive rearrangements. TCRdb took this table from immuneACCESS and kept in-frame rearrangements with V and J called. Such tables lack part of the clones; where checked against another copy, unresolved V genes explain under half of the gap, and the rest is unexplained. V, J and clone size derive from that table, while D and trimming were established from the DNA sequence. The sample records more than 85,000 clones, 75% to 85% of which are singletons. The biggest ten clones account for roughly 4.1% of the sample.

Spanning cysteine to phenylalanine, the CDR3 consists of 12 amino acids. Left in the record is the CDR3 DNA by itself, 36 bases read in frame from the first base. The germline V gene specifies SGHTS as CDR1 and YDEGEE as CDR2. Trimming takes 2 bases off V and 10 bases off J; junction bases not matched to a gene: 4. The source is a man aged 60 to 75 with acute or convalescent COVID-19. Sequencing was carried out using peripheral blood. The chain employs TRBV5-8 and TRBJ1-1; 8 bases in between match TRBD1. CDR3 loop: CASSFRDRGAFF. The DNA sequence follows: TGTGCCAGCAGCTTCCGAGACAGGGGAGCTTTCTTT. The reference TRBV5-8 and TRBJ1-1 proteins fill in what lies around the CDR3, so the full variable domain reads EAGVTQSPTHLIKTRGQQATLRCSPISGHTSVYWYQQALGLGLQFLLWYDEGEERNRGNFPPRFSGRQFPNYSSELNVNALELEDSALYLCASSFRDRGAFFGQGTRLTVV.